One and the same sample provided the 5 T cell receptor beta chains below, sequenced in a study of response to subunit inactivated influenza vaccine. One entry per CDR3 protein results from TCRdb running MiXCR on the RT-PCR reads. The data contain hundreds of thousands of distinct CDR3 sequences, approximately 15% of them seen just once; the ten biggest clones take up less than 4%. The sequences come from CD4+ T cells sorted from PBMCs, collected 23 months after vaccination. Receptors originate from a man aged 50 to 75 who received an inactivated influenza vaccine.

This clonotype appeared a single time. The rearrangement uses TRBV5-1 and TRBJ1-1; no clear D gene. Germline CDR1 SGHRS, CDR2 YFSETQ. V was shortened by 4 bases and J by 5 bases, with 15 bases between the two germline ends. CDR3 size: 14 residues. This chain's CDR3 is CASSRNSLGTEAFF. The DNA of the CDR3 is TGCGCCAGCAGCCGGAACTCACTGGGGACTGAAGCTTTCTTT. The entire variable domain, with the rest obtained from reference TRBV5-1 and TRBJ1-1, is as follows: KAGVTQTPRYLIKTRGQQVTLSCSPISGHRSVSWYQQTPGQGLQFLFEYFSETQRNKGNFPGRFSGRQFSNSRSEMNVSTLELGDSALYLCASSRNSLGTEAFFGQGTRLTVV.

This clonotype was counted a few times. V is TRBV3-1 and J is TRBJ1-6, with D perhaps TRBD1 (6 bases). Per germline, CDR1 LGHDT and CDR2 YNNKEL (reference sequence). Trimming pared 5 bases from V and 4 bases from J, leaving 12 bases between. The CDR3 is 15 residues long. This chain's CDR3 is CASSNRDTYNSPLHF. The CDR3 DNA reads TGTGCCAGCAGCAACCGGGACACTTATAATTCACCCCTCCACTTT.

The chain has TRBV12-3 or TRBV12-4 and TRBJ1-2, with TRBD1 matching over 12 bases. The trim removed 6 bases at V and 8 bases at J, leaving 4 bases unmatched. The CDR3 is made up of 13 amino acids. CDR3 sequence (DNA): TGTGCCAGCAGGAGGGACAGGGGGCGCGGCTACACCTTC. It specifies CASRRDRGRGYTF.

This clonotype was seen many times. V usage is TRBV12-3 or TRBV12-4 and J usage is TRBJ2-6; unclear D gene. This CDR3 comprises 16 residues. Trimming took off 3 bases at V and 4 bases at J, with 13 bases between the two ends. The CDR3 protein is CASSFKWSSGANVLTF. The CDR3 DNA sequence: TGTGCCAGCAGTTTCAAGTGGTCGTCAGGGGCCAACGTCCTGACTTTC.

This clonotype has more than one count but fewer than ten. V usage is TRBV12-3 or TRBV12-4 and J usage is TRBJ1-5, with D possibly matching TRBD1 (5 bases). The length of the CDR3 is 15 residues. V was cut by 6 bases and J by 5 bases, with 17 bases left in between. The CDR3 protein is CASSGARGPYQPQHF. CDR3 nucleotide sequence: TGTGCCAGCAGCGGCGCCCGGGGACCTTATCAGCCCCAGCATTTT.